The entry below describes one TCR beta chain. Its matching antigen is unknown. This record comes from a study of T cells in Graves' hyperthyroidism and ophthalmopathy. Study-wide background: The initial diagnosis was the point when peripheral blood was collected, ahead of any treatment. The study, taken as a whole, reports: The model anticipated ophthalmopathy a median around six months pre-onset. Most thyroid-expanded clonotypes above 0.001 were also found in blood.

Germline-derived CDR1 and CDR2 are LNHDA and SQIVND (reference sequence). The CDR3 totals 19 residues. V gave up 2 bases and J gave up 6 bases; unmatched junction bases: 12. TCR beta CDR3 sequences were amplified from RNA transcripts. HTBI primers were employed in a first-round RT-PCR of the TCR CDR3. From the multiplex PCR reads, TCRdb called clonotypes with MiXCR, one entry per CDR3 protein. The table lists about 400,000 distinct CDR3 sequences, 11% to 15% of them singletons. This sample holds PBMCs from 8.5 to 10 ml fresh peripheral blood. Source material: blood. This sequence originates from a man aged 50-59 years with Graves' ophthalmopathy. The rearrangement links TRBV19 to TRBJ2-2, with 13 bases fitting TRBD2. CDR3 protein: CASSIKLLAGGIRSGELFF. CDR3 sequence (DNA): TGTGCCAGTAGTATAAAGTTACTAGCGGGAGGGATCCGTTCCGGGGAGCTGTTTTTT.